These 17 T cell receptor beta chains were all obtained from the same sample, sequenced in a study of Ad26.COV2.S vaccination and SARS-CoV-2 variants. TCRdb keeps only in-frame clones here, not all; method: immunoSEQ multiplex PCR. The table has about 350,000 clones, about 85% seen once; the top ten hold 2.5% to 3.5%. The treatment denotes: 15 to 20 received Ad26.COV2.S at low or high dose, single or two shots; about 5 received placebo; per-sample allocation not given. Collection of the samples took place on day 63 after the first injection of vaccine or placebo. Here the sequenced sample was peripheral blood, taken in a trial of Ad26.COV2.S vaccine versus placebo. All receptors come from a person aged 18 to 59 who received the Ad26.COV2.S COVID-19 vaccine or a placebo.

The chain links TRBV7-2 to TRBJ1-1; D possibly corresponds to TRBD1 (5 bases). The CDR3 runs 14 residues. Trimming removed 4 bases from V and 0 bases from J, with 9 bases in between. Germline V gene sequence: CDR1 SGHTA, CDR2 FQGNSA. Here the CDR3 DNA reads TGTGCCAGCAGCTGGACAAACATGAACACTGAAGCTTTCTTT. Protein: CASSWTNMNTEAFF. Combining the CDR3 with reference TRBV7-2 and TRBJ1-1 gives the whole variable domain GAGVSQSPSNKVTEKGKDVELRCDPISGHTALYWYRQSLGQGLEFLIYFQGNSAPDKSGLPSDRFSAERTGGSVSTLTIQRTQQEDSAVYLCASSWTNMNTEAFFGQGTRLTVV.

CDR3 amino acids: CVVGGGSGELFF. The DNA for the CDR3 is TGCGTCGTAGGGGGGGGCTCCGGGGAGCTGTTTTTT. This chain connects TRBV29-1 to TRBJ2-2; possibly TRBD2 for D (7 bases). The V gene's germline CDR1 is SQVTM and CDR2 ANQGSEA. The CDR3 totals 12 residues.

The V call is TRBV5-4, the J call TRBJ1-6; no clear D gene. Deletions cut 2 bases from V and 5 bases from J, with 11 bases between. CDR1 and CDR2 (germline): SGHNT, YYREEE (reference sequence). The CDR3 is made up of 15 amino acids. Here the CDR3 DNA reads TGTGCCAGCAGCTTACGGCCGGAGAATAATTCACCCCTCCACTTT. Translating gives CASSLRPENNSPLHF.

This sequence joins TRBV30 and TRBJ2-6, with 8 bases that match TRBD2. V dropped 6 bases and J dropped 4; count of bases not matched to a gene: 11. The CDR3 has 16 amino acids. The germline V gene has CDR1 GTSNPN and CDR2 SVGIG (reference sequence). The CDR3 bases are TGTGCCTGCCCAGTGCGGGGGGCGCCAGGGGCCAACGTCCTGACTTTC. Amino acids: CACPVRGAPGANVLTF.

This chain uses TRBV5-6 with TRBJ1-4, with D possibly being TRBD1 (6 bases). V lost 4 bases to trimming and J lost 2 bases, with 9 bases between them. Germline V gene data show CDR1 as SGHDT and CDR2 as YYEEEE. The CDR3 contains 14 residues. The CDR3 protein is CASSRQVTNEKLFF. In DNA form, the CDR3 reads TGTGCCAGCAGCCGACAGGTCACTAATGAAAAACTGTTTTTT.

The genes are TRBV6-5 and TRBJ2-5; tentative D call: TRBD1 (6 bases). V lost 7 bases and J 5 bases, leaving 11 bases between the germline ends. The CDR3 consists of 12 residues. Germline loops: CDR1 MNHEY, CDR2 SVGAGI. The DNA of the CDR3 is TGTGCCAGCAAGACAGGACACGAGACCCAGTACTTC. It translates to CASKTGHETQYF.

The chain employs TRBV15 and TRBJ1-4, with D possibly being TRBD1 (6 bases). Germline loops: CDR1 LNHNV, CDR2 YYDKDF (reference sequence). The CDR3 covers 19 residues. The germline V and J ends were trimmed by 0 bases and 4 bases, with 21 bases remaining between them. CDR3 coding DNA: TGTGCCACCAGCAGAGAGATCGGTCGCAGGGGTGGGGATAATGAAAAACTGTTTTTT. Encoded protein: CATSREIGRRGGDNEKLFF.

CDR3 residues: CASSAPTGRTDTQYF. CDR3 DNA sequence: TGTGCCAGCAGCGCCCCGACAGGGAGAACAGATACGCAGTATTTT. V gene TRBV9 combines with J gene TRBJ2-3; 7 bases map to TRBD1. The CDR3 consists of 15 residues. Germline CDR1 SGDLS, CDR2 YYNGEE. Trimming took 3 bases from V and 3 from J; bases not matched to a gene: 7.

The chain uses TRBV29-1 and TRBJ2-5; 10 nucleotides line up with TRBD1. Germline V gene data show CDR1 as SQVTM and CDR2 as ANQGSEA. The CDR3 is 18 residues long. The ends lost 0 bases at V and 3 bases at J; junction bases unmatched: 13. CDR3: CSVEDPRELGTGEETQYF. In DNA, the CDR3 is TGCAGCGTTGAAGATCCGCGTGAACTCGGGACAGGGGAAGAGACCCAGTACTTC.

CDR3 sequence (DNA): TGCGCCAGCAGCTTGGGACAAGTAGCGGGTCTGGGGGAGACCCAGTACTTC. Its translation: CASSLGQVAGLGETQYF. This chain uses TRBV5-1 with TRBJ2-5, with 7 bases fitting TRBD2. Germline-derived CDR1 and CDR2 are SGHRS and YFSETQ. The V and J ends lost 0 bases and 5 bases, in that order; junction bases with no gene match: 13. The CDR3 loop spans 17 amino acids.

CDR3 in amino acids: CAWTVDSNQPQHF. CDR3 coding DNA: TGTGCCTGGACTGTCGATAGCAATCAGCCCCAGCATTTT. The J gene is TRBJ1-5, the V gene TRBV30, with unresolved D. Germline V gives CDR1 GTSNPN, CDR2 SVGIG (reference sequence). The CDR3 is made up of 13 amino acids. Trimming took 4 bases from V and 0 from J, leaving 7 bases between them. The whole variable domain, filled in from reference TRBV30 and TRBJ1-5, reads SQTIHQWPATLVQPVGSPLSLECTVEGTSNPNLYWYRQAAGRGLQLLFYSVGIGQISSEVPQNLSASRPQDRQFILSSKKLLLSDSGFYLCAWTVDSNQPQHFGDGTRLSIL.

This clone was recorded at least ten times. V and J are TRBV5-5 and TRBJ1-2, with TRBD1 matching over 8 bases. Germline V gene lookup returns CDR1 SGHKS and CDR2 YYEKEE (reference sequence). The junction had 9 bases not matched to a gene; V was cut back by 0 bases and J by 8 bases. The CDR3 runs to 15 residues. The CDR3 protein is CASSLGGTGLWGYTF. The CDR3 nucleotides are TGTGCCAGCAGCTTGGGCGGGACAGGCCTATGGGGCTACACCTTC.

The chain links TRBV5-4 to TRBJ2-1, with D perhaps matching TRBD2 (5 bases). Deletions cut 3 bases from V and 7 bases from J, with 17 bases between. This CDR3 comprises 15 residues. Germline CDR1 SGHNT, CDR2 YYREEE (reference sequence). Here the CDR3 DNA reads TGTGCCAGCAGCTCCCCTTGGGAGAACTTGAATGAGCAGTTCTTC. Amino acid sequence: CASSSPWENLNEQFF.

The genes are TRBV7-2 and TRBJ2-1; D is unclear. The V gene lost 2 bases and the J gene lost 6 bases, with 5 bases spanning the gap. The CDR3 contains 12 residues. Germline CDR1 SGHTA, CDR2 FQGNSA. CDR3 sequence: CASSLNSNEQFF. CDR3 DNA sequence: TGTGCCAGCAGCTTAAATAGCAATGAGCAGTTCTTC.

This rearrangement joins TRBV27 to TRBJ2-1, with 9 nucleotides matching TRBD1. Losses at the gene ends were 7 bases for V and 9 bases for J; bases not matched to a gene: 10. This CDR3 spans 14 amino acids. Per germline, CDR1 MNHEY and CDR2 SMNVEV (reference sequence). The CDR3 DNA reads as TGTGCCAGCATAGGGGGACAGGGTGTAGGTGAGCAGTTCTTC. This sequence encodes CASIGGQGVGEQFF.

The chain couples TRBV2 to TRBJ2-1, with TRBD2 as a possible D gene (6 bases). Germline assignment: CDR1 SNHLY and CDR2 FYNNEI. This CDR3 region has 17 residues. Trimming pared 4 bases from V and 0 bases from J, leaving 16 bases between. This CDR3 is CASSGEFGGSSYNEQFF. CDR3 bases: TGTGCCAGCAGTGGAGAATTCGGGGGTAGCTCCTACAATGAGCAGTTCTTC.

This chain joins TRBV30 and TRBJ1-5, with 10 nucleotides matching TRBD1. The CDR3 is 16 amino acids. The trim removed 0 bases at V and 9 bases at J, leaving 11 bases unmatched. Germline-derived CDR1 and CDR2 are GTSNPN and SVGIG (reference sequence). CDR3 residues: CAWSVLGTGAGGPQHF. CDR3 coding DNA: TGTGCCTGGAGTGTACTAGGGACAGGGGCCGGGGGGCCCCAGCATTTT.